The source of this TCR beta chain is a study of beta chain features in type 1 diabetes. Expressed TCRB transcripts were sequenced, since all the RNA that had been isolated was reverse transcribed. Sequenced by immunoSEQ multiplex PCR; TCRdb stores in-frame clones only, minus some. In the table there are 200,000 to 250,000 clones, about a tenth of which are singletons. This CDR3 has 13 residues. Germline CDR1 and CDR2: GTSNPN and SVGIG (reference sequence). After removal of 5 bases from V and 5 bases from J, the junction contained 6 bases not matched to a gene. With regard to this clone: The antigen is unknown.

Study-wide findings and caveats: Across all four CD4+ subsets, people with type 1 diabetes showed modestly shorter TCRB CDR3s. Resolution of whether HLA type affects TCRB rearrangement was not achieved here. Cells carrying high TCR expression could end up over-represented when cDNA is sequenced.

V and J are TRBV30 and TRBJ2-5, with 9 bases lining up with TRBD2. This receptor was obtained from a man between 18 and 35 years old in good health. What was sequenced was central memory CD4+ T cells from blood. The CDR3 loop reads CAWQRREGETQYF. The CDR3 DNA sequence: TGTGCCTGGCAACGGCGGGAGGGGGAGACCCAGTACTTC.